A selection of T cell receptor beta chains follows, all from one sample in a study of regulatory T cells in long-lasting Graves disease. TCRdb re-called the multiplex PCR reads with MiXCR, one entry per CDR3 protein. The sample has a few hundred thousand distinct CDR3 sequences, around a quarter seen once. The sample in question was peripheral blood mononuclear cells (PBMCs), obtained when the disease was refractory, from a patient treated with antithyroid drugs. These receptors originate from a female donor with Graves disease. The CDR3 runs from the conserved cysteine through the conserved F or W. A D gene is named only where the DNA matches it firmly. The listing skips clone size in some rows; elsewhere it reads once, few, many or a size class.

size,J,D,V,CDR3,DNA
.,TRBJ1-1,.,TRBV24-1,CATGTNTEAFF,TGTGCCACCGGGACCAACACTGAAGCTTTCTTT
.,TRBJ2-5,TRBD2,TRBV5-1,CASSLDGGSEYQETQYF,TGCGCCAGCAGCTTGGATGGCGGGAGCGAGTACCAAGAGACCCAGTACTTC
few,TRBJ2-5,.,TRBV5-4,CASSLSPAGGETQYF,TGTGCCAGCAGCCTGTCACCTGCCGGGGGCGAGACCCAGTACTTC
many,TRBJ1-2,.,TRBV28,CASSLLQGFNYGYTF,TGTGCCAGCAGTTTATTGCAGGGCTTTAACTATGGCTACACCTTC
.,TRBJ1-5,.,TRBV24-1,CATSVPGRGPQHF,TGTGCCACCAGTGTCCCGGGAAGAGGGCCCCAGCATTTT
few,TRBJ1-6,.,TRBV12-3/TRBV12-4,CASSSTGGSPLHF,TGTGCCAGCAGTTCCACCGGGGGTTCACCCCTCCACTTT
.,TRBJ2-3,.,TRBV13,CASSLMVIGHASTDTQYF,TGTGCCAGCAGCTTGATGGTCATTGGGCATGCTAGCACAGATACGCAGTATTTT
.,TRBJ2-2,.,TRBV7-3,CASSLQPGALNTGELFF,TGTGCCAGCAGCTTACAGCCGGGGGCTCTGAACACCGGGGAGCTGTTTTTT
few,TRBJ2-6,TRBD1,TRBV19,CASSPGTGPGANVLTF,TGTGCCAGTAGTCCAGGGACAGGGCCTGGGGCCAACGTCCTGACTTTC
.,TRBJ2-1,.,TRBV19,CASSSRNEQFF,TGTGCCAGTAGTAGTCGAAATGAGCAGTTCTTC
many,TRBJ2-7,.,TRBV29-1,CSVEGGADYEQYF,TGCAGCGTTGAAGGAGGGGCAGACTACGAGCAGTACTTC
.,TRBJ1-2,.,TRBV2,CASSPGVDEANYGYTF,TGTGCCAGCAGCCCTGGGGTGGATGAAGCTAACTATGGCTACACCTTC
.,TRBJ1-3,.,TRBV19,CASRHLDSGNTIYF,TGTGCCAGCCGACACCTGGACTCTGGAAACACCATATATTTT
many,TRBJ1-1,TRBD1,TRBV5-1,CASSLEGTGAAEAFF,TGCGCCAGCAGCTTGGAAGGGACAGGGGCGGCTGAAGCTTTCTTT
.,TRBJ2-7,.,TRBV6-2/TRBV6-3,CASSYEAGSYEQYF,TGTGCCAGCAGTTACGAGGCGGGTTCCTACGAGCAGTACTTC
many,TRBJ1-1,.,TRBV25-1,CASRNEPIGAEAFF,TGTGCCAGCAGAAACGAGCCGATCGGCGCTGAAGCTTTCTTT
few,TRBJ1-2,.,TRBV15,CATSRDYGDGGGGYTF,TGTGCCACCAGCAGAGATTACGGGGACGGGGGGGGTGGCTACACCTTC
few,TRBJ2-2,TRBD2,TRBV12-3/TRBV12-4,CASSFASGRATGELFF,TGTGCCAGCAGTTTCGCTAGCGGGAGGGCCACCGGGGAGCTGTTTTTT
many,TRBJ2-7,.,TRBV6-1,CASSEEDGTGSYEQYF,TGTGCCAGCAGTGAAGAAGACGGGACGGGGTCCTACGAGCAGTACTTC
.,TRBJ1-6,TRBD1,TRBV6-5,CASSYRTGSPLHF,TGTGCCAGCAGTTATCGGACAGGTTCACCCCTCCACTTT
many,TRBJ2-7,.,TRBV6-5,CASSYGFRPEQYF,TGTGCCAGCAGTTACGGCTTTCGACCCGAGCAGTACTTC
many,TRBJ1-2,.,TRBV2,CASMGEEYGYTF,TGTGCCAGCATGGGAGAGGAGTATGGCTACACCTTC
.,TRBJ2-2,TRBD2,TRBV18,CASSPITPSGSGGELFF,TGTGCCAGCTCACCCATCACGCCTAGCGGGAGTGGCGGGGAGCTGTTTTTT
few,TRBJ2-7,.,TRBV6-1,CASSARYEQYF,TGTGCCAGCAGTGCGCGCTACGAGCAGTACTTC
many,TRBJ2-7,TRBD2,TRBV28,CASRGGSYEQYF,TGTGCCAGCAGGGGAGGGTCCTACGAGCAGTACTTC
few,TRBJ1-1,TRBD1,TRBV7-9,CASSSWTGGAVFF,TGTGCCAGCAGCTCATGGACAGGGGGCGCGGTTTTCTTT
.,TRBJ2-7,.,TRBV29-1,CSVARDVGDEQYF,TGCAGCGTTGCCCGGGACGTCGGCGACGAGCAGTACTTC
.,TRBJ1-4,TRBD1,TRBV6-1,CASREGGATNEKLFF,TGTGCCAGCAGGGAAGGGGGCGCAACTAATGAAAAACTGTTTTTT
few,TRBJ2-3,.,TRBV12-3/TRBV12-4,CASSPLADSIDTQYF,TGTGCCAGCAGTCCCTTAGCGGATAGCATAGATACGCAGTATTTT
.,TRBJ2-3,.,TRBV29-1,CSVEDRTSGSDTQYF,TGCAGCGTTGAAGATCGGACCTCTGGTTCAGATACGCAGTATTTT
.,TRBJ2-6,.,TRBV20-1,CSASNAGANVLTF,TGCAGTGCTAGCAACGCCGGGGCCAACGTCCTGACTTTC
many,TRBJ2-5,TRBD1,TRBV29-1,CSVEPPGWTGRLETQYF,TGCAGCGTTGAACCCCCGGGCTGGACAGGGAGGTTGGAGACCCAGTACTTC
.,TRBJ2-7,TRBD2,TRBV20-1,CSASSGRTYEQYF,TGCAGTGCTTCTAGCGGGCGGACCTACGAGCAGTACTTC
many,TRBJ1-1,.,TRBV28,CASSSFTGLRTEAFF,TGTGCCAGCAGTTCCTTTACAGGGCTTCGGACTGAAGCTTTCTTT
many,TRBJ2-7,.,TRBV2,CAWAAGVYEQYF,TGTGCCTGGGCGGCCGGAGTCTACGAGCAGTACTTC
many,TRBJ1-1,.,TRBV28,CASSSDSTAFF,TGTGCCAGCAGTTCCGACAGCACAGCTTTCTTT
.,TRBJ1-1,.,TRBV30,CAWTAGSTEAFF,TGTGCCTGGACAGCAGGGTCCACTGAAGCTTTCTTT
few,TRBJ2-7,.,TRBV27,CASSLVATLGSEQYF,TGTGCCAGCAGTTTAGTAGCCACCCTAGGAAGCGAGCAGTACTTC
many,TRBJ1-6,.,TRBV7-2,CASSSEGGTLGSPLHF,TGTGCCAGCAGCTCTGAGGGGGGGACATTAGGTTCACCCCTCCACTTT
.,TRBJ2-7,TRBD2,TRBV20-1,CSARSSGSPTEQYF,TGCAGTGCTAGATCAAGCGGGAGCCCCACCGAGCAGTACTTC
many,TRBJ2-7,TRBD2,TRBV27,CASSLSKGSGSSKQYF,TGTGCCAGCAGTTTATCCAAGGGTAGCGGGAGCTCGAAGCAGTACTTC